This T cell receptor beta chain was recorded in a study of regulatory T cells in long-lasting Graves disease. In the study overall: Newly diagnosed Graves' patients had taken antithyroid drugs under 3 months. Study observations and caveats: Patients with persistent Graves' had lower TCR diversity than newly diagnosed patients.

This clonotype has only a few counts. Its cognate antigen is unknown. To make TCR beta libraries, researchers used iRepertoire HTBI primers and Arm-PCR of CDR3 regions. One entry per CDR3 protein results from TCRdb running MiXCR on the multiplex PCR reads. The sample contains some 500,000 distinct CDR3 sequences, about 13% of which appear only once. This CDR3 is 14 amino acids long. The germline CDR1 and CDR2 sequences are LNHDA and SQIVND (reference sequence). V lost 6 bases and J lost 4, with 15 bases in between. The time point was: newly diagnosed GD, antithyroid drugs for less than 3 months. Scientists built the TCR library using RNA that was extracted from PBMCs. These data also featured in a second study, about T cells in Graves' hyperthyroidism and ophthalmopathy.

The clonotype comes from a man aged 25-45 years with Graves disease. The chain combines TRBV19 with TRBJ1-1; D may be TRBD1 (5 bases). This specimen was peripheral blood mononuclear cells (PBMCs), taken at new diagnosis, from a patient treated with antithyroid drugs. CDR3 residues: CASRGLQDITEAFF. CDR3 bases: TGTGCCAGTAGAGGGCTACAGGATATCACTGAAGCTTTCTTT.